Listed below are T cell receptor beta chains from one sample, sequenced in a study of graft-versus-host responses after intestinal transplantation. Method: immunoSEQ multiplex PCR; TCRdb's copy keeps in-frame clones and lacks some. The sample lists 99,000 or so clones, just under 95% seen once, with approximately 0.064% in the top ten. These TCRs' antigens remain unknown. The source material was unstimulated CD8+ T cells sorted from spleen or lymph node cells, sampled before transplant. The receptors shown here come from a human donor who was the organ donor for an intestinal transplant. The CDR3 runs from the conserved cysteine through the conserved F or W. D genes are given only for firm matches. Where a row states a size, it is once, few, many or the class of an expanded clone; other rows omit it.

j_gene,d_gene,v_gene,abundance,CDR3aa,CDR3nt
TRBJ2-1,.,TRBV6-6,.,CASSYSSLSSYNEQFF,TGTGCCAGCAGTTACTCCTCGCTGAGCTCCTACAATGAGCAGTTCTTC
TRBJ2-5,.,TRBV11-2,.,CASSLVGGETQYF,TGTGCCAGCAGCTTAGTTGGGGGGGAGACCCAGTACTTC
TRBJ2-3,.,TRBV28,.,CASSLQAFTDTQYF,TGTGCCAGCAGTTTACAGGCCTTCACAGATACGCAGTATTTT
TRBJ1-2,TRBD1,TRBV19,.,CASSIDPDRMNYGYTF,TGTGCCAGTAGTATAGACCCGGACAGGATGAACTATGGCTACACCTTC
TRBJ1-2,.,TRBV10-3,.,CAISVPGDPNYGYTF,TGTGCCATCAGTGTACCAGGGGACCCTAACTATGGCTACACCTTC
TRBJ2-1,TRBD2,TRBV19,.,CASRERGGGVEQFF,TGTGCCAGTAGAGAGCGGGGGGGCGGGGTTGAGCAGTTCTTC
TRBJ1-3,.,TRBV30,.,CAWAAQFPSGNTIYF,TGTGCCTGGGCCGCACAGTTCCCCTCTGGAAACACCATATATTTT
TRBJ1-5,TRBD1,TRBV19,.,CASSPGTGWAHQPQHF,TGTGCCAGTAGTCCCGGGACAGGGTGGGCCCATCAGCCCCAGCATTTT
TRBJ1-1,.,TRBV4-1,few,CASSQESRNTEAFF,TGCGCCAGCAGCCAAGAGTCCAGGAACACTGAAGCTTTCTTT
TRBJ2-7,TRBD2,TRBV28,.,CASSFQFPTRFSGLAGEGFEQYF,TGTGCCAGCAGTTTTCAATTTCCAACCCGGTTCTCGGGGCTGGCGGGAGAGGGTTTCGAGCAGTACTTC
TRBJ2-7,TRBD2,TRBV28,.,CASSLRLADPSYEQYF,TGTGCCAGCAGTTTACGACTAGCGGACCCCTCCTACGAGCAGTACTTC
TRBJ2-5,TRBD2,TRBV7-2,.,CASSSELAGLLYQETQYF,TGTGCCAGCAGCTCGGAACTAGCGGGGTTATTGTACCAAGAGACCCAGTACTTC
TRBJ1-2,.,TRBV7-3,.,CASSSPGVGGSNLTDGYTF,TGTGCCAGCAGCTCCCCCGGAGTTGGGGGGTCCAATTTAACTGATGGCTACACCTTC
TRBJ1-2,.,TRBV5-1,.,CASSVTANYGYTF,TGCGCCAGCAGCGTAACAGCTAACTATGGCTACACCTTC
TRBJ2-1,.,TRBV30,.,CACAGSYNEQFF,TGTGCCTGTGCGGGGAGCTACAATGAGCAGTTCTTC
TRBJ1-1,TRBD1,TRBV4-1,.,CASSQDPPGTANTEAFF,TGCGCCAGCAGCCAAGATCCACCTGGGACAGCGAACACTGAAGCTTTCTTT
TRBJ2-3,TRBD2,TRBV6-5,.,CASSGLAGGTDTQYF,TGTGCCAGCAGCGGACTAGCGGGAGGAACAGATACGCAGTATTTT
TRBJ2-3,.,TRBV5-6,.,CASSPDYRSTDTQYF,TGTGCCAGCAGCCCGGACTATCGATCGACAGATACGCAGTATTTT
TRBJ2-1,TRBD2,TRBV11-1,.,CASSLVASGAGSNEQFF,TGTGCCAGCAGCTTAGTCGCTAGCGGAGCGGGAAGCAATGAGCAGTTCTTC
TRBJ2-3,TRBD1,TRBV15,.,CATSRGRGSEGTDTQYF,TGTGCCACCAGCCGTGGCAGGGGGAGCGAGGGCACAGATACGCAGTATTTT
TRBJ1-1,.,TRBV7-9,.,CASSLVLGANTEAFF,TGTGCCAGCAGCTTAGTTCTGGGGGCGAACACTGAAGCTTTCTTT
TRBJ2-7,TRBD1,TRBV9,once,CASSPRTGGGYEQYF,TGTGCCAGCAGCCCGAGGACAGGGGGCGGGTACGAGCAGTACTTC
TRBJ1-1,.,TRBV6-5,few,CASSFDSMNTEAFF,TGTGCCAGCAGTTTTGACAGCATGAACACTGAAGCTTTCTTT
TRBJ2-1,.,TRBV4-1,.,CASSQTLRSYNEQFF,TGCGCCAGCAGCCAAACTCTTAGATCTTACAATGAGCAGTTCTTC